These 17 T cell receptor beta chains came from one sample sequenced in a study of shared clonotypes between healthy human individuals (dated by TCRdb to about 2020). To prepare the library, the immunoSEQ multiplex PCR assay was applied. The source is immuneACCESS, and TCRdb retained only in-frame sequences with V and J called. Part of the clones is not carried over; for the studies checked, unresolved V genes explain less than half of this, and the remainder is unexplained. Here the sample has roughly 2.5 million clones; more than 80% occur a single time. Over 0.12% of the sample is in the top ten clones. The specimen sequenced was naive CD4+ T cells sorted from blood. Read against the paper, the sample's cell subset or site label means: CD45RA+ positively selected. Source of these receptors: a man between 18 and 35 years old in good health.

The chain uses TRBV30 and TRBJ1-1; 11 positions agree with TRBD1. This CDR3 has 12 amino acids. The V gene's germline CDR1 is GTSNPN and CDR2 SVGIG (reference sequence). V trimming: 7 bases; J trimming: 4 bases; junction bases outside the gene matches: 2. The CDR3 here is CASGTGGTEAFF. CDR3 bases: TGTGCCTCCGGGACAGGGGGCACTGAAGCTTTCTTT.

As to this clone: Distinct nucleotide sequences in the sample also encode this CDR3. J is TRBJ2-5 and V is TRBV9; unclear D gene. The CDR3 has 13 residues. Per the germline V gene, CDR1 is SGDLS and CDR2 is YYNGEE. V lost 0 bases, J lost 2 bases, and 5 bases lay in between. CDR3 DNA: TGTGCCAGCAGCGTAGCGCCTCAAGAGACCCAGTACTTC. It codes for CASSVAPQETQYF.

The chain recombines TRBV5-1 with TRBJ2-2, with 8 positions matching TRBD2. The germline V gene has CDR1 SGHRS and CDR2 YFSETQ. J was trimmed by 7 bases and V by 0 bases; bases with no gene match: 11. The CDR3 runs 17 residues. DNA for the CDR3: TGCGCCAGCAGCTTGGCATCTAGCGGGTTTGACATCGGGGAGCTGTTTTTT. As protein: CASSLASSGFDIGELFF.

With respect to this clone: The sample contains more than one DNA sequence encoding this CDR3. J is TRBJ2-7 and V is TRBV18; 7 bases are shared with TRBD2. The germline V gene encodes CDR1 KGHSH and CDR2 LQKENI. The trim removed 2 bases at V and 1 base at J, leaving 2 bases unmatched. The CDR3 sequence is 14 residues long. The chain's CDR3 is CASSPGGGSYEQYF. As DNA, the CDR3 is TGTGCCAGCTCACCAGGCGGGGGATCCTACGAGCAGTACTTC.

The gene calls are TRBV9 and TRBJ2-3; 9 nucleotides line up with TRBD2. Germline V lookup: CDR1 SGDLS, CDR2 YYNGEE. The CDR3 has 15 amino acids. Trimming took 4 bases from V and 4 from J; bases not matched to a gene: 7. CDR3 in amino acids: CASSRGGAASDTQYF. CDR3 in DNA: TGTGCCAGCAGCCGCGGGGGGGCCGCTTCAGATACGCAGTATTTT.

J is TRBJ2-3 and V is TRBV9; D is possibly TRBD1 or TRBD2 (6 bases each). There are 15 residues in the CDR3. The germline CDR1 and CDR2 sequences are SGDLS and YYNGEE. Trimming stripped 3 bases from V and 0 bases from J, with 11 bases between. CDR3 nucleotides: TGTGCCAGCAGCGAGGGGGGACCTAGCACAGATACGCAGTATTTT. Protein sequence: CASSEGGPSTDTQYF.

This chain links TRBV6-4 with TRBJ1-2, with 9 bases matching TRBD1. The J segment lost 0 bases and the V segment lost 7 bases, leaving 6 bases of the junction unmatched. The V gene's germline CDR1 is MRHNA and CDR2 SNTAGT. The CDR3 runs 15 residues. The CDR3 here is CASKRDREANYGYTF. As DNA, the CDR3 is TGTGCCAGCAAGAGGGACAGGGAAGCTAACTATGGCTACACCTTC.

The chain has TRBV9 and TRBJ2-3; 9 bases line up with TRBD2. The CDR3 contains 16 residues. Trimming took 4 bases from V and 2 from J; bases not matched to a gene: 8. Germline CDR1 reads SGDLS; CDR2 reads YYNGEE. The chain's CDR3 is CASSPSSGAITDTQYF. The CDR3 DNA sequence: TGTGCCAGCAGCCCTTCTAGCGGGGCCATCACAGATACGCAGTATTTT.

The chain carries TRBV1 and TRBJ1-3. TRBV1 is reported as a pseudogene. The CDR3 covers 15 residues. This chain's CDR3 is CTSSHRQEGGNTIYF. The CDR3 nucleotides are TGCACCAGCAGCCACCGACAGGAGGGTGGAAACACCATATATTTT.

This chain connects TRBV2 to TRBJ2-7; D gene uncertain. This CDR3 is 14 amino acids long. Germline CDR1 and CDR2: SNHLY and FYNNEI. V lost 2 bases and J lost 2, with 10 bases in between. CDR3 nucleotide sequence: TGTGCCAGCAGTGAAACGGTCAGGACCTACGAGCAGTACTTC. Its protein is CASSETVRTYEQYF.

To note about this clone: The sample carries other DNA sequences with the same CDR3. The chain has TRBV7-3 and TRBJ2-1; 8 positions agree with TRBD1. The germline gives CDR1 SGHTA, CDR2 FQGTGA. CDR3 length: 15 amino acids. With 5 bases clipped from V and 1 base from J, the junction kept 4 bases outside the gene matches. Here the CDR3 reads CASSLQGVSYNEQFF. DNA for the CDR3: TGTGCCAGCAGCCTACAGGGGGTATCCTACAATGAGCAGTTCTTC.

The rearrangement links TRBV6-1 to TRBJ2-3; the match to TRBD1 covers 7 bases. The CDR3 has 15 amino acids. J gave up 4 bases and V 6 bases, and 10 bases lay outside the gene matches. The germline V gene has CDR1 MNHNS and CDR2 SASEGT. This CDR3 reads CASRGQVLIADTQYF. DNA of the CDR3: TGTGCCAGCAGAGGACAGGTCCTTATAGCAGATACGCAGTATTTT.

The CDR3 sequence is CAWNRGSAFF. Written as DNA, the CDR3 is TGTGCCTGGAATAGAGGATCGGCTTTCTTT. This sequence joins TRBV30 and TRBJ1-1; D is undetermined. The CDR3 totals 10 residues. Germline CDR1 reads GTSNPN; CDR2 reads SVGIG (reference sequence). V lost 4 bases and J lost 11, with 11 bases in between.

The rearrangement joins TRBV7-2 to TRBJ2-2; no reliable D call. The CDR3 extends over 13 amino acids. Trimming cost V 7 bases and J 0 bases, with 6 bases left between them. The V gene's germline CDR1 is SGHTA and CDR2 FQGNSA. The CDR3 loop is CASKPPNTGELFF. Here the CDR3 DNA reads TGTGCCAGCAAACCCCCGAACACCGGGGAGCTGTTTTTT.

The rearrangement links TRBV7-2 to TRBJ1-5, with D tentatively TRBD1 (6 bases). CDR1 and CDR2 from the germline V gene are SGHTA and FQGNSA. The CDR3 is 18 residues long. V lost 2 bases to trimming and J lost 0 bases, with 17 bases between them. The CDR3 DNA follows: TGTGCCAGCAGCTTAAGCCTCCTCTCAGGGGCTAGCAATCAGCCCCAGCATTTT. It is translated as CASSLSLLSGASNQPQHF.

The rearrangement joins TRBV7-6 to TRBJ2-7; D uncertain. V shed 5 bases and J shed 3 bases, with 14 bases lying between them. Germline loops: CDR1 SGHVS, CDR2 FNYEAQ. The CDR3 runs to 14 residues. The CDR3 region is CASSPRRGVYEQYF. In DNA form, the CDR3 reads TGTGCCAGCAGCCCAAGGAGAGGAGTCTACGAGCAGTACTTC.

This clone was observed once. The V call is TRBV9, the J call TRBJ1-4; D not certain. Germline V gene lookup returns CDR1 SGDLS and CDR2 YYNGEE. V lost 4 bases and J lost 5, with 12 bases in between. CDR3 length: 14 amino acids. The CDR3 nucleotides read TGTGCCAGCAGCCCTTGGGGTCTCAATGAAAAACTGTTTTTT. Encoded protein: CASSPWGLNEKLFF.